This T cell receptor beta chain was identified during a study of blood T cells in healthy people across ages (dated by TCRdb to the mid-2010s). Regarding the complete study: In model experiments, template switching captured roughly one uniquely barcoded TCR beta cDNA molecule for every two T cells. The study measured age-related changes in TCR beta repertoire diversity using deep sequencing normalized with unique cDNA molecular identifiers. Four age groups were formed from the donors: young (average approximately 16 years), middle-aged (approximately 40), aged (62) and long-lived (approximately 80). To avoid experimental bias, donors of different ages were spread randomly across the sequencing lanes. Two additional independent replicas of 1 million unique cDNA reads from the same blood draw were analyzed for two donors (one aged 18 to 30 and one aged 80 or older).

Systemically healthy Caucasian individuals from Russia, approximately 39 in total and aged roughly 6 to 100 years, were included as donors. Each donor gave approximately 9.3 milliliters of peripheral blood, collected into EDTA-treated Vacutainer tubes. PBMCs were isolated by Ficoll-Paque density-gradient centrifugation, with at least 7 million obtained per sample. Trizol reagent was used to extract total RNA from the PBMCs, yielding at least 5.5 micrograms per sample. Naive CD45RAhigh/CD27high T cell percentages were measured by flow cytometry on a PBMC aliquot from every donor. Libraries were made using 5' RACE. Sequencing instrument: Illumina HiSeq 2500. A second roughly 6 to 11 cycle PCR used a sample-barcoded 5' primer and a J-beta primer mix. A template-switch 5' adaptor carrying 12 random nucleotides introduced a unique molecular identifier onto each TCR beta cDNA molecule. At least 2.5 million CDR3-containing paired-end reads were obtained from each sample. All of the RNA was converted into first-strand cDNA using the Mint cDNA synthesis kit, with a TRBC-specific oligonucleotide serving as the primer. Following uracil-DNA glycosylase treatment, all cDNA underwent a first 18-cycle PCR with the universal primers M1SS and BC2_uni_R. Processing in the source paper ran as follows. For normalization, 1 million high-quality reads, each with a distinct molecular identifier, were randomly selected from each sample. Reads sharing molecular identifiers were discarded rather than binned into consensus sequences. MiTCR, with a Q25 quality threshold and the strictest error-elimination algorithm, was used for CDR3 identification, clonotype clustering and error correction. A nonparametric unseen species model using Euler transformation provided a lower-bound estimate of total TCR beta diversity. TCRdb reprocessed the public reads (quality trimming at Q25 with fastp, clone calling with MiXCR) and kept in-frame beta chains. Here each entry gathers all rows of one CDR3 protein and keeps the most common genes and DNA. What appears here as the V and J calls and clone size reflects TCRdb's work, not the paper's. Here the sample has approximately 800,000 distinct CDR3 sequences; about 62% occur a single time. The ten largest clones represent about 20% of the sample.

The paper as a whole reports these results and caveats: The long-lived group showed more naive CD4+ T cells, fewer expanded clones and increased TCR diversity than the aged group, suggesting age selection. Observed TCR beta diversity per million T cells fell roughly linearly with age, and a significant reduction was already apparent by age about 43. Because profiling used bulk unsorted PBMCs, naive and antigen-experienced compartments could not be compared conclusively. Estimates of total diversity based on one million sequenced T cells were regarded as lower bounds and as underestimates. Because the CMV infection status of the donors was unknown, age-related changes in expanded clonotypes may potentially have been confounded. There was a strong correlation between observed TCR beta diversity and the percentage of naive T cells measured by flow cytometry.

In this sample, this clonotype turned up a few times. It has no known antigen specificity. The input lacks base qualities; no much larger clone sits a single base away. The specimen sequenced was blood. The TCR comes from a man aged 25 to 45 in good health.

In nucleotides, the sequence is TGCGCCAGCAATGGGGGACAGGGGGCCGACAATGAGCAGTTCTTC. Its coded protein is CASNGGQGADNEQFF. The rearranged chain carries TRBV4-3 and TRBJ2-1; 12 junctional bases match TRBD1. The CDR3 measures 15 amino acids from cysteine to phenylalanine. Only CDR3 DNA is held: 45 bases, read in frame from base 1. Ends trimmed: V by 7 bases, J by 5 bases; bases unmatched to a gene: 6. The germline V gene specifies LGHNA as CDR1 and YSLEER as CDR2.